The source of this T cell receptor (beta chain) is a study of tumor-infiltrating lymphocytes in primary liver carcinoma. This clonotype was counted many times. Co-extracting RNA and DNA was done with 20-30 mg of unsorted bulk tissue as input. Trimming cost V 9 bases and J 3 bases, with 14 bases left between them. CDR3 length: 14 residues. Per germline, CDR1 MNHEY and CDR2 SVGEGT. Constant-region priming of 500 to 550 ng total RNA yielded TCR beta cDNA. Employing slightly modified ARM-PCR, three nested multiplex PCR rounds were run, and these gave rise to the TCR beta libraries. TRBV1-TRBV30 forward primers paired with a C-beta reverse primer were used in the first two PCR rounds, which ran approximately 10 cycles each. In TCRdb, the multiplex PCR reads were re-called with MiXCR into one record per CDR3 protein. The sample records around 190,000 distinct CDR3 sequences, just under 85% being singletons.

The sequencing sample was made of tumor tissue from primary liver carcinoma. This clonotype was sampled from a man between 35 and 55 years old with primary liver carcinoma and hepatitis B virus infection. The V call is TRBV6-2 or TRBV6-3, the J call TRBJ2-2, with D possibly TRBD1 on 6 matching bases. The CDR3 DNA reads as TGTGCCAGTCGAGGGGACACTTACACCGGGGAGCTGTTTTTT. Protein sequence: CASRGDTYTGELFF.